This T cell receptor beta chain was sequenced in a study of blood T cell repertoires in COVID-19. Overall study context: The origin of the acute and convalescent COVID-19 samples was the United States, Italy and Spain.

Original processing methods: Amplification from reference gene primers served as the basis for estimated nucleated cell counts. The table came from immunoSEQ multiplex PCR; TCRdb's copy has only in-frame clones and leaves some out. V, J and clone size reflect that table, while D and trimming were determined from the DNA. This sample carries about 170,000 clones, approximately 80% of them seen once, and the ten largest clones take around 12%. Germline CDR1 is SGHDT and CDR2 is YYEEEE. V gave up 4 bases and J gave up 1 base, with 9 bases separating them. The CDR3 loop spans 13 amino acids. Participants' own reports of clinical history determined their cohort assignment. Two consecutive negative NP/OP PCR tests, clearance, or resolved symptoms defined Cohort 3 recovery.

The sequence derives from a man in his fifties who had recovered from COVID-19. Input material: PBMCs or T cells enriched from blood (not recorded which). The chain links TRBV5-6 to TRBJ2-7; D is perhaps TRBD1 (5 bases). CDR3: CASSQGVSYEQYF. CDR3 nucleotides: TGTGCCAGCAGCCAGGGTGTTTCCTACGAGCAGTACTTC.